This T cell receptor beta chain was found in a study of PD-L1 blockade in urothelial cancer. V lost 5 bases to trimming and J lost 3 bases; unmatched junction nucleotides: 14. Germline values: CDR1 LNHDA, CDR2 SQIVND (reference sequence). CDR3 length: 18 amino acids. Time point: peripheral blood 6 weeks after treatment start. Profiled with immunoSEQ multiplex PCR; TCRdb holds only in-frame clones, not every one. The sample includes some 110,000 clones, more than 85% of them seen just once. This TCR derives from a man between 60 and 70 years old with urothelial cancer. The source material was PBMCs, sampled around atezolizumab (anti-PD-L1) treatment. This chain links TRBV19 with TRBJ1-5; 9 bases line up with TRBD1. DNA of the CDR3: TGTGCCAGTAGTCCGTGGGACTCCGGGACAGGGCCCAATCAGCCCCAGCATTTT. Amino acids: CASSPWDSGTGPNQPQHF.